One sample yielded the 18 T cell receptor beta chains listed below, sequenced in a study of T cell responses to AZD1222 COVID-19 vaccine. Sequenced by immunoSEQ multiplex PCR; TCRdb stores in-frame clones only, minus some. The profile shows approximately 110,000 clones, approximately 85% of them singletons. This sample comprised peripheral blood, obtained on day 0 of AZD1222 vaccination. These receptors originate from an adult in good health.

This rearrangement joins TRBV28 to TRBJ2-7; maybe TRBD2 (7 bases). Germline-derived CDR1 and CDR2 are MDHEN and SYDVKM. V lost 2 bases to trimming and J lost 4 bases, with 9 bases between them. The CDR3 spans 13 residues. This CDR3 is CASSLEGGYEQYF. The CDR3, as DNA: TGTGCCAGCAGTTTAGAGGGGGGGTACGAGCAGTACTTC.

Concerning this clone itself: An end of the junction does not agree with germline; a read error may underlie this. The rearrangement links TRBV29-1 to TRBJ1-2, with TRBD1 matching over 9 bases. CDR1 SQVTM and CDR2 ANQGSEA come from the germline V gene. CDR3 size: 12 residues. This chain's CDR3 is CSASLYRDRVDF. In DNA, the CDR3 is TGCAGCGCCAGCTTATACCGGGACAGGGTTGACTTC.

The chain is built from TRBV5-6 and TRBJ2-1, with 11 bases identical to TRBD2. This CDR3 is built from 15 residues. CDR1 and CDR2 (germline): SGHDT, YYEEEE. Losses at the gene ends were 2 bases for V and 7 bases for J; bases not matched to a gene: 5. This CDR3 reads CASSFSGGARNEQFF. As DNA, the CDR3 is TGTGCCAGCAGCTTTAGCGGGGGGGCAAGGAATGAGCAGTTCTTC.

The chain uses TRBV7-9 and TRBJ1-3; D gene ambiguous. Germline loops: CDR1 SEHNR, CDR2 FQNEAQ (reference sequence). V was clipped by 5 bases and J by 2 bases, with 7 bases between them. This CDR3 has 13 amino acids. CDR3 loop: CASSQDPGNTIYF. CDR3 nucleotides: TGTGCCAGCAGCCAGGACCCTGGAAACACCATATATTTT.

V usage is TRBV12-3 or TRBV12-4 and J usage is TRBJ2-5, with D unclear. This CDR3 comprises 13 residues. Trimming shortened V by 6 bases and J by 5 bases, and 13 bases separated the two germline ends. CDR3 residues: CASRDGGVETQYF. The CDR3 DNA sequence: TGTGCCAGCAGGGACGGCGGAGTCGAGACCCAGTACTTC.

The chain uses TRBV5-6 and TRBJ1-6; D call uncertain. There are 12 residues in the CDR3. V lost 4 bases to trimming and J lost 9 bases, with 8 bases between them. Germline values: CDR1 SGHDT, CDR2 YYEEEE. The CDR3 loop is CASSGEVSPLHF. The CDR3 DNA follows: TGTGCCAGCAGCGGGGAGGTTTCACCCCTCCACTTT.

This sequence joins TRBV4-3 and TRBJ2-3; 7 nucleotides agree with TRBD2. This CDR3 spans 15 amino acids. V gave up 4 bases and J gave up 3 bases; unmatched junction bases: 7. Germline CDR1 is LGHNA and CDR2 is YSLEER. CDR3 coding DNA: TGCGCCAGCAGCCCTAGCGGTCTAGCGACAGATACGCAGTATTTT. Translation gives CASSPSGLATDTQYF.

V and J are TRBV5-1 and TRBJ2-3; 13 bases map to TRBD2. Germline V gene data show CDR1 as SGHRS and CDR2 as YFSETQ. With V trimmed by 4 bases and J by 6 bases, 8 bases remained unmatched. This CDR3 has 16 residues. The CDR3 loop is CASSIGGTSGVDTQYF. CDR3 DNA sequence: TGCGCCAGCAGCATTGGGGGGACTAGCGGGGTGGATACGCAGTATTTT. The complete variable domain, with remaining parts taken from reference TRBV5-1 and TRBJ2-3, reads KAGVTQTPRYLIKTRGQQVTLSCSPISGHRSVSWYQQTPGQGLQFLFEYFSETQRNKGNFPGRFSGRQFSNSRSEMNVSTLELGDSALYLCASSIGGTSGVDTQYFGPGTRLTVL.

The chain links TRBV18 to TRBJ1-4; 7 bases fit TRBD1. The trim removed 6 bases at V and 7 bases at J, leaving 8 bases unmatched. CDR1 and CDR2 from the germline V gene are KGHSH and LQKENI. CDR3 size: 14 residues. CDR3 sequence reads: CASSPSGGAEKLFF. The CDR3 DNA reads TGTGCCAGCTCCCCCTCAGGGGGAGCTGAAAAACTGTTTTTT.

The rearrangement uses TRBV28 and TRBJ2-1; 13 positions match TRBD2. The germline CDR1 and CDR2 sequences are MDHEN and SYDVKM. V was clipped by 6 bases and J by 5 bases; unmatched bases: 10. The CDR3 runs to 17 residues. CDR3 bases: TGTGCCAGCAGCCCCCTTCCCGGGACTAGCGGGGACAATGAGCAGTTCTTC. Its translation: CASSPLPGTSGDNEQFF.

Here the CDR3 DNA reads TGCGCCAGCAGCTCCCAGGGGGCCACTGGAACTGAAGCTTTCTTT. It specifies CASSSQGATGTEAFF. The chain employs TRBV5-1 and TRBJ1-1; TRBD1 aligns across 8 bases. CDR1 and CDR2 (germline): SGHRS, YFSETQ. V trimming: 3 bases; J trimming: 5 bases; junction bases outside the gene matches: 9. The length of the CDR3 is 15 residues. Drawing the rest from reference TRBV5-1 and TRBJ1-1, the complete variable domain is KAGVTQTPRYLIKTRGQQVTLSCSPISGHRSVSWYQQTPGQGLQFLFEYFSETQRNKGNFPGRFSGRQFSNSRSEMNVSTLELGDSALYLCASSSQGATGTEAFFGQGTRLTVV.

The rearrangement joins TRBV6-5 to TRBJ2-1, with D possibly matching TRBD1 (5 bases). V dropped 0 bases and J dropped 6 bases, with 6 bases sitting between them. The CDR3 consists of 13 residues. CDR1 is MNHEY, CDR2 SVGAGI, per germline. CDR3 nucleotide sequence: TGTGCCAGCAGTTACTCCACAGGCAATGAGCAGTTCTTC. Translating it yields CASSYSTGNEQFF.

There are a few counts of this clone. This chain links TRBV11-3 with TRBJ2-1; possibly TRBD2 for D (7 bases). This CDR3 has 14 residues. V was shortened by 5 bases and J by 5 bases, with 13 bases between the two germline ends. Per germline, CDR1 SGHNT and CDR2 YENEEA. In DNA form, the CDR3 reads TGTGCCAGCAGCGGCGGGGGCCTCCACAATGAGCAGTTCTTC. Translating it yields CASSGGGLHNEQFF.

This rearrangement joins TRBV6-5 to TRBJ2-7; D tentatively reads TRBD1 or TRBD2 (5 bases each). V was clipped by 5 bases and J by 3 bases, with 17 bases between them. Germline V gene sequence: CDR1 MNHEY, CDR2 SVGAGI. The CDR3 extends over 15 amino acids. The CDR3 loop reads CASSQPGTSRYEQYF. The CDR3, as DNA: TGTGCCAGCAGTCAACCAGGGACCTCGCGCTACGAGCAGTACTTC.

This chain links TRBV7-9 with TRBJ2-7, with 8 bases matching TRBD1. V trimming: 0 bases; J trimming: 2 bases; junction bases outside the gene matches: 6. CDR3 length: 16 residues. Germline CDR1 reads SEHNR; CDR2 reads FQNEAQ (reference sequence). This CDR3 reads CASSLARTGPTYEQYF. CDR3 bases: TGTGCCAGCAGCTTAGCCCGGACAGGGCCAACCTACGAGCAGTACTTC.

V gene TRBV18 combines with J gene TRBJ2-5, with a tentative D call TRBD2 (7 bases). Germline-derived CDR1 and CDR2 are KGHSH and LQKENI. With 2 bases removed from V and 7 bases from J, the gap between germline ends came to 11 bases. The CDR3 contains 13 residues. DNA of the CDR3: TGTGCCAGCTCACCATCAGGGGAGGGGACCCAGTACTTC. Translation gives CASSPSGEGTQYF.

A remark on this clone: Its ends do not fully match the called genes, so a read error is possible. This chain links TRBV20-1 with TRBJ2-7; D remains ambiguous. From germline, CDR1 is DFQATT and CDR2 SNEGSKA (reference sequence). The CDR3 has 11 residues. CDR3 region: CSARVKSPSPF. The CDR3, as DNA: TGCAGTGCTAGAGTGAAGTCCCCGTCCCCATTC.

J is TRBJ1-2 and V is TRBV5-5; 10 positions agree with TRBD1. Germline V gene sequence: CDR1 SGHKS, CDR2 YYEKEE (reference sequence). The junction had 11 bases not matched to a gene; V was cut back by 5 bases and J by 7 bases. The length of the CDR3 is 15 residues. CDR3 residues: CASSAAGTGVGGYTF. The DNA for the CDR3 is TGTGCCAGCAGTGCTGCTGGGACAGGGGTTGGTGGCTACACCTTC.